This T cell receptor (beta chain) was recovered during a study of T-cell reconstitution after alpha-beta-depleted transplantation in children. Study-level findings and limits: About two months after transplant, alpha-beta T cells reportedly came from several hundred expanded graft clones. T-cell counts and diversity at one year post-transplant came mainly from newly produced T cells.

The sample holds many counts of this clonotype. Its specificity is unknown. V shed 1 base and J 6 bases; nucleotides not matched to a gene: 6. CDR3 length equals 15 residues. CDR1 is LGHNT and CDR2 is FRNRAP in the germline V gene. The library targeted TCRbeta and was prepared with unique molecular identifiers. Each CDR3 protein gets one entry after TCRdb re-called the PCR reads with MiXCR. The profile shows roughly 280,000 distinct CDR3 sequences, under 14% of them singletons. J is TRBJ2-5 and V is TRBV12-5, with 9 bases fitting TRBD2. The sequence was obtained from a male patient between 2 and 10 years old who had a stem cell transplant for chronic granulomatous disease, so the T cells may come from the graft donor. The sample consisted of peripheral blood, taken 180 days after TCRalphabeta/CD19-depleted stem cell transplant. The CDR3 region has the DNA TGTGCTAGTGGTTTGGGAGCGGGGGGCCCCCAGACCCAGTACTTC. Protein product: CASGLGAGGPQTQYF. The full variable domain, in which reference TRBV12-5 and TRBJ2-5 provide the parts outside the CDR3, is DARVTQTPRHKVTEMGQEVTMRCQPILGHNTVFWYRQTMMQGLELLAYFRNRAPLDDSGMPKDRFSAEMPDATLATLKIQPSEPRDSAVYFCASGLGAGGPQTQYFGPGTRLLVL.